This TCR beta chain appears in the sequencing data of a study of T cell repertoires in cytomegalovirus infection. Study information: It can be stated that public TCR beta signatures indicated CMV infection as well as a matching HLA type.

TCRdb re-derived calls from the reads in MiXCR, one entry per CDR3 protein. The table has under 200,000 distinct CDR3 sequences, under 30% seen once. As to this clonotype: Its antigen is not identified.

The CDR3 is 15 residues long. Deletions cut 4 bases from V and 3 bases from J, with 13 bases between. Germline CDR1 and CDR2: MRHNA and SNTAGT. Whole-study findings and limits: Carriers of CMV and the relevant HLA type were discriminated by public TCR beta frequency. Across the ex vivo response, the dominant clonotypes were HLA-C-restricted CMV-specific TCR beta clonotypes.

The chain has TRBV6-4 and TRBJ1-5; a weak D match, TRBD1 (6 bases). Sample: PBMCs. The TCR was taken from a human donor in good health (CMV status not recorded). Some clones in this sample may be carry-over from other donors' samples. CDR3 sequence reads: CASSAERGFNQPQHF. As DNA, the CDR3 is TGTGCCAGCAGTGCCGAAAGGGGGTTCAATCAGCCCCAGCATTTT.